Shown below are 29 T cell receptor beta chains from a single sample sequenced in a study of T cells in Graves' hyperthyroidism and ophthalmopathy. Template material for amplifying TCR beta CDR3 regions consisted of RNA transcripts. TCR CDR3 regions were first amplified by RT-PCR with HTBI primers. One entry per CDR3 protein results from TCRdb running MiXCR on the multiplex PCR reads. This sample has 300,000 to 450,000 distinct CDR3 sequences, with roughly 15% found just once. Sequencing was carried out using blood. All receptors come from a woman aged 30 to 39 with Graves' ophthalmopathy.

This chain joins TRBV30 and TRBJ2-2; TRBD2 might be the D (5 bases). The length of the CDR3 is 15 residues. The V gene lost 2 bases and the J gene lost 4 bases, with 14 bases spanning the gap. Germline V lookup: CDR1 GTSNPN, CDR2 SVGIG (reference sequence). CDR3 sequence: CAWSWAGVGTGELFF. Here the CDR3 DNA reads TGTGCCTGGAGTTGGGCCGGGGTCGGCACCGGGGAGCTGTTTTTT.

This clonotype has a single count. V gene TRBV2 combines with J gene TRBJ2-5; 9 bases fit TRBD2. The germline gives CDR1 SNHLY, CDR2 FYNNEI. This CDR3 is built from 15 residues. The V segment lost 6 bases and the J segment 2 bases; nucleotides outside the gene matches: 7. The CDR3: CASRPRLADQETQYF. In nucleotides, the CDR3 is TGTGCCAGCAGGCCGAGACTAGCGGATCAAGAGACCCAGTACTTC.

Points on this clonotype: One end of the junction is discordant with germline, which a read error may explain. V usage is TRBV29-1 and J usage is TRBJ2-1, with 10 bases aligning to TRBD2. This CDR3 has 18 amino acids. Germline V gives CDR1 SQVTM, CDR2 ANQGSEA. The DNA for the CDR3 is TGCAGCCTATTGGTGGGACTAGCGTTTCTAAGGTCCTACAATGAGCAGCTCTTC. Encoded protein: CSLLVGLAFLRSYNEQLF.

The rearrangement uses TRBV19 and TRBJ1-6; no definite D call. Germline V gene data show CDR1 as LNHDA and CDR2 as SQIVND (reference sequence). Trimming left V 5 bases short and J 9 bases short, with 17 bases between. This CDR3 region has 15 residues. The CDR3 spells CASSEQSENSSPLHF. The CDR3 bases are TGTGCCAGTAGTGAACAGTCCGAAAATTCTTCACCCCTCCACTTT.

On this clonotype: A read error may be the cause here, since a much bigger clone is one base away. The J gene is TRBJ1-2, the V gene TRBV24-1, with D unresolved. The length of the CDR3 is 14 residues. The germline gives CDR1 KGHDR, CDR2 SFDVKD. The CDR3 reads CATSGLRADYGYTF. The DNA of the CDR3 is TGTGCCACCAGTGGTTTGCGGGCGGACTATGGCTACACCTTC.

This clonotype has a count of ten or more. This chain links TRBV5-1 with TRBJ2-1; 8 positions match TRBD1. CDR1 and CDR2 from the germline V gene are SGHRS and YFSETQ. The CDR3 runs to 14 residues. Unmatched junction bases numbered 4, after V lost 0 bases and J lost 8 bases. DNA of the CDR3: TGCGCCAGCAGCTTGGTTCAGGGGGCGCATGAGCAGTTCTTC. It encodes CASSLVQGAHEQFF. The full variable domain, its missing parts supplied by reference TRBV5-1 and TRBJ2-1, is KAGVTQTPRYLIKTRGQQVTLSCSPISGHRSVSWYQQTPGQGLQFLFEYFSETQRNKGNFPGRFSGRQFSNSRSEMNVSTLELGDSALYLCASSLVQGAHEQFFGPGTRLTVL.

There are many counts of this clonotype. The CDR3 coding sequence is TGTGCCTGGAGTGTTAGACAGGGGAATAACCAGCCCCAGCATTTT. Translated, it gives CAWSVRQGNNQPQHF. The chain is built from TRBV30 and TRBJ1-5, with 8 nucleotides matching TRBD1. Germline loops: CDR1 GTSNPN, CDR2 SVGIG (reference sequence). The CDR3 extends over 15 amino acids. J gave up 7 bases and V 0 bases, and 8 bases lay outside the gene matches. Full variable domain (missing parts from reference TRBV30 and TRBJ1-5): SQTIHQWPATLVQPVGSPLSLECTVEGTSNPNLYWYRQAAGRGLQLLFYSVGIGQISSEVPQNLSASRPQDRQFILSSKKLLLSDSGFYLCAWSVRQGNNQPQHFGDGTRLSIL.

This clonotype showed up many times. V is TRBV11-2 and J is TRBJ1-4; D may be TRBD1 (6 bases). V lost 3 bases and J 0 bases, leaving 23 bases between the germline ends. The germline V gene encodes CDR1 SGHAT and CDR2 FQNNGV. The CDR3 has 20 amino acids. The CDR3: CASSFDAQTGPRSTNEKLFF. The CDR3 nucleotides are TGTGCCAGCAGCTTCGACGCGCAGACAGGTCCTAGATCAACTAATGAAAAACTGTTTTTT. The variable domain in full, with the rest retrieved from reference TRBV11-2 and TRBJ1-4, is EAGVAQSPRYKIIEKRQSVAFWCNPISGHATLYWYQQILGQGPKLLIQFQNNGVVDDSQLPKDRFSAERLKGVDSTLKIQPAKLEDSAVYLCASSFDAQTGPRSTNEKLFFGSGTQLSVL.

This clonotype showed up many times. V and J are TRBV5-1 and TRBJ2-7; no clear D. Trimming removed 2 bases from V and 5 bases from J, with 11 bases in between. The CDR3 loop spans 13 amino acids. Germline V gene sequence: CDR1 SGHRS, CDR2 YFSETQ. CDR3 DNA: TGCGCCAGCAGCTTTCGGACGGGCGACGAGCAGTACTTC. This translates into CASSFRTGDEQYF. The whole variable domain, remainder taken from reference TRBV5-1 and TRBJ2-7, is KAGVTQTPRYLIKTRGQQVTLSCSPISGHRSVSWYQQTPGQGLQFLFEYFSETQRNKGNFPGRFSGRQFSNSRSEMNVSTLELGDSALYLCASSFRTGDEQYFGPGTRLTVT.

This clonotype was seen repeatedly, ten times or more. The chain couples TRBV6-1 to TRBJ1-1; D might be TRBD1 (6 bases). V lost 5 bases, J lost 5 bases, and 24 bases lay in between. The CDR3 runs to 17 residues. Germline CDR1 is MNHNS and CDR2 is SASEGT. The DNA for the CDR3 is TGTGCCAGCAGTAGAACAGTGATAACAGGGTTGGGTACTGAAGCTTTCTTT. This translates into CASSRTVITGLGTEAFF.

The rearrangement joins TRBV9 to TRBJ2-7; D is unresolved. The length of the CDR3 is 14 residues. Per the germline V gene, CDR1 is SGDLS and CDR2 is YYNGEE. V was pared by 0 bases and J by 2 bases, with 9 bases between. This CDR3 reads CASSVEPAPYEQYF. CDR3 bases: TGTGCCAGCAGCGTAGAACCGGCCCCCTACGAGCAGTACTTC.

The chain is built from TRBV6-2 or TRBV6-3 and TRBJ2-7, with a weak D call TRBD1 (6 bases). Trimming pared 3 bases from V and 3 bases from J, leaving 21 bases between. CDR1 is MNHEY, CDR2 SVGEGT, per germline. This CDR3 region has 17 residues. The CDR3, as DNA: TGTGCCAGCAGTTATTCCCTTTCAACTCGGACAGACTACGAGCAGTACTTC. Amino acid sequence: CASSYSLSTRTDYEQYF.

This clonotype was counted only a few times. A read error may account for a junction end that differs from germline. The CDR3, as DNA: TGTGCCAGCAATAGTGCCAGGGGGCAAGAGGCCCAGTACTTC. As protein: CASNSARGQEAQYF. The rearrangement links TRBV6-1 to TRBJ2-5; 8 bases agree with TRBD1. Germline loops: CDR1 MNHNS, CDR2 SASEGT. This CDR3 has 14 residues.

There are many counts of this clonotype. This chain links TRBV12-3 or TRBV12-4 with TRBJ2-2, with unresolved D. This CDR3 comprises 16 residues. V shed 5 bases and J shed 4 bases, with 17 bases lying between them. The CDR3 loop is CASSDRAPGLTGELFF. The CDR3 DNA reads TGTGCCAGCAGTGACCGGGCCCCCGGCCTCACCGGGGAGCTGTTTTTT.

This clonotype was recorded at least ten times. CDR3 amino acids: CASSQARDTQYF. CDR3 in DNA: TGTGCCAGCAGCCAAGCGAGGGATACGCAGTATTTT. The V gene is TRBV14, the J gene TRBJ2-3, with D hard to call. Trimming took off 1 base at V and 6 bases at J, with 5 bases between the two ends. The CDR3 contains 12 residues. Looked up from germline, CDR1 is SGHDN and CDR2 is FVKESK.

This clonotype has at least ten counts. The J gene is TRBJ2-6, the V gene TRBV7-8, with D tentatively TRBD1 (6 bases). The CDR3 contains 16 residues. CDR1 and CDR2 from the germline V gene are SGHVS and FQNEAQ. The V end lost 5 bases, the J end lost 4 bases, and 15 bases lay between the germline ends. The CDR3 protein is CASSTPTGHGANVLTF. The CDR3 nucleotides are TGTGCCAGCAGCACACCAACAGGGCACGGGGCCAACGTCCTGACTTTC.

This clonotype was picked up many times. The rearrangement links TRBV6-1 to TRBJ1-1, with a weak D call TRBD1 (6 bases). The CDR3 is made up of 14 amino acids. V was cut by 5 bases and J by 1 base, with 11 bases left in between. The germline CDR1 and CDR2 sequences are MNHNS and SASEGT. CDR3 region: CASSFGGENTEAFF. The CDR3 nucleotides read TGTGCCAGCAGTTTTGGGGGCGAGAACACTGAAGCTTTCTTT.

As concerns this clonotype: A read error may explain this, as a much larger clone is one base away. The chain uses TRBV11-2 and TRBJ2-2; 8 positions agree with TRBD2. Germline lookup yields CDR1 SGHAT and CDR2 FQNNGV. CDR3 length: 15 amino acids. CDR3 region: CAGSPPGGANGELFF. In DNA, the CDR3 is TGTGCCGGCAGCCCACCCGGGGGGGCAAACGGGGAGCTGTTTTTT.

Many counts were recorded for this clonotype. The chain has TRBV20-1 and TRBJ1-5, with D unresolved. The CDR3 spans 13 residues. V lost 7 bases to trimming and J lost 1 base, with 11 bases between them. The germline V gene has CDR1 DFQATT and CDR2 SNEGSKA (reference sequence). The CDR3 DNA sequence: TGCAGTGGGGCTAGGCAGAGCAATCAGCCCCAGCATTTT. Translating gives CSGARQSNQPQHF.

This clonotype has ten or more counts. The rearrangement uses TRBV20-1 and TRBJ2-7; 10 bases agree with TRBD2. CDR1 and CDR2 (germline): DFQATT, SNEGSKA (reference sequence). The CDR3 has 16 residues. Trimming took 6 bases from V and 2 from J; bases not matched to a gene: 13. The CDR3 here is CSATPGGAGGPYEQYF. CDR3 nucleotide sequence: TGCAGTGCCACCCCGGGTGGAGCGGGGGGGCCCTACGAGCAGTACTTC.

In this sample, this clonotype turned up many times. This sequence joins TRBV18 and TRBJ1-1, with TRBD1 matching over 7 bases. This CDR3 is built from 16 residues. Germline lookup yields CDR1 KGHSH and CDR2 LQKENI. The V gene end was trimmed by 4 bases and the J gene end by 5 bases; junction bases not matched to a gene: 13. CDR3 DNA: TGTGCCAGCTCACTCGTTACCACAGGGGCGCAGACTGAAGCTTTCTTT. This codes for CASSLVTTGAQTEAFF.

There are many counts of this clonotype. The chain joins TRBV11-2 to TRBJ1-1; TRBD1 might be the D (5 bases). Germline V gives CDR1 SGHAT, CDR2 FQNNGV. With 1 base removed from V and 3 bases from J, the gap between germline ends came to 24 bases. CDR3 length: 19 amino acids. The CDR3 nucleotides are TGTGCCAGCAGCTTAGTTGGGGGATCAAGGGCGAGCAAATACACTGAAGCTTTCTTT. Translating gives CASSLVGGSRASKYTEAFF.

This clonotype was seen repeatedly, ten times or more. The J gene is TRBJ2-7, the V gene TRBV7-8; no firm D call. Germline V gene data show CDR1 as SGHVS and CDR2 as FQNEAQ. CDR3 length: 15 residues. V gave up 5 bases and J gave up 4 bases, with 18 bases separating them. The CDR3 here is CASSPANPKGYEQYF. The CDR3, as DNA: TGTGCCAGCAGCCCCGCCAACCCCAAGGGTTACGAGCAGTACTTC.

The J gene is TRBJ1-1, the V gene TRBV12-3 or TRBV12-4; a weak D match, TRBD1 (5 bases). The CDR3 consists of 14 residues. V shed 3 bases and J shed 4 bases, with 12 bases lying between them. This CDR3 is CASSFDAGGTEAFF. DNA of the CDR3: TGTGCCAGCAGTTTTGATGCGGGGGGCACTGAAGCTTTCTTT.

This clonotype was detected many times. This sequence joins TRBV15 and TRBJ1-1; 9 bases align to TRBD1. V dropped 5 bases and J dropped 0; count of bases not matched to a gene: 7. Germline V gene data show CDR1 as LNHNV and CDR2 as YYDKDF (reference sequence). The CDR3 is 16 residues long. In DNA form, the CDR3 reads TGTGCCACCAGCCAACGGACAGGGGTACTGAACACTGAAGCTTTCTTT. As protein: CATSQRTGVLNTEAFF.

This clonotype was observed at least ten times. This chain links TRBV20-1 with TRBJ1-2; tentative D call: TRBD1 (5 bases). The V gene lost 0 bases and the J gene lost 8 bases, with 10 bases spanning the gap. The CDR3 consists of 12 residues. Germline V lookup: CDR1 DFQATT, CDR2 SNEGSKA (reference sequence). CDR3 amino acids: CSARDPGLGYTF. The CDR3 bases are TGCAGTGCTAGAGATCCAGGGCTGGGCTACACCTTC.

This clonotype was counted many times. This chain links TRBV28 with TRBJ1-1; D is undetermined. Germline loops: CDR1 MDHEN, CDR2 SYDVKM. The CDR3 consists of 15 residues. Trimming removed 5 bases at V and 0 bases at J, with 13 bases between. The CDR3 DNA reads TGTGCCAGCAGTCCGGAGTGGGGAATGAACACTGAAGCTTTCTTT. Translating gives CASSPEWGMNTEAFF.

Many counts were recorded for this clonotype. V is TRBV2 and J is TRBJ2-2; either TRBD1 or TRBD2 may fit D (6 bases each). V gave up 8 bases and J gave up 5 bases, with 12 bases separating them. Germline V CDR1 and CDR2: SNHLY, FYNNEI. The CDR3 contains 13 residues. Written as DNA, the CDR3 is TGTGCCAGCCACAGGGAGGAGACCGGGGAGCTGTTTTTT. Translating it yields CASHREETGELFF.

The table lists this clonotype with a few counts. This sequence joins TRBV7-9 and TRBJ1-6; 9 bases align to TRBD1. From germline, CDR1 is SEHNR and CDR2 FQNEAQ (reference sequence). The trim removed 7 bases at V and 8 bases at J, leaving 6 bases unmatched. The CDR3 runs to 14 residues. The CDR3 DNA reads TGTGCCAGCAAGGACAGGGGAACTTATTCACCCCTCCACTTT. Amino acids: CASKDRGTYSPLHF.